This T cell receptor beta chain emerged from a study of T cells in Graves' hyperthyroidism and ophthalmopathy. In this sample, this clonotype turned up many times. Authors of the study amplified TCR beta CDR3 regions from RNA transcripts. In the first-round RT-PCR of the TCR CDR3, the HTBI primer set was used. TCRdb independently ran MiXCR on the multiplex PCR reads; one entry per CDR3 protein. This sample carries about 340,000 distinct CDR3 sequences, under 25% of them seen once, and the ten largest clones take around 48%. 9.5 to 10 ml fresh peripheral blood yielded the PBMCs. Germline CDR1 and CDR2: GTSNPN and SVGIG (reference sequence). The ends lost 5 bases at V and 4 bases at J; junction bases unmatched: 7. The CDR3 extends over 15 amino acids.

The chain joins TRBV30 to TRBJ2-3; 12 positions match TRBD2. Material: blood. The origin of this receptor is a woman in her 50s with Graves' hyperthyroidism. The CDR3, as DNA: TGTGCCTGGGGTAGACTAGCGGGAGCCGCAGATACGCAGTATTTT. This sequence encodes CAWGRLAGAADTQYF.